The 28 T cell receptor beta chains listed next were all sequenced from one sample in a study of identical twins. TCRdb re-called the 5' RACE reads through MiXCR, storing one row per CDR3 protein. The table records about 240,000 distinct CDR3 sequences, 10% to 15% of them present only once. The data also belong to a second study, concerning yellow fever vaccine responses in identical twins.

Material for sequencing was memory (CD45RO+) T cells sorted from blood. The receptors derive from a woman aged 18 to 35 in good health.

The CDR3 coding sequence is TGCAGTGTCGCCGGCTGGGGGGCCGACACAGATACGCAGTATTTT. Translated, it gives CSVAGWGADTDTQYF. This sequence joins TRBV20-1 and TRBJ2-3; possibly TRBD1 or TRBD2 for D (6 bases each). The CDR3 contains 15 residues. The V end lost 7 bases, the J end lost 2 bases, and 19 bases lay between the germline ends. Germline V lookup: CDR1 DFQATT, CDR2 SNEGSKA (reference sequence).

Only a few counts were recorded for this clonotype. This chain joins TRBV3-1 and TRBJ2-3; TRBD2 matches at 7 bases. The CDR3 loop spans 16 amino acids. J lost 10 bases, V lost 4 bases, and 17 bases had no gene match. CDR1 is LGHDT, CDR2 YNNKEL, per germline (reference sequence). The CDR3 DNA reads TGTGCCAGCAGCCGAAACTATGGGGGGGAGATCAGCTCGCAGTATTTT. Its translation: CASSRNYGGEISSQYF.

This chain uses TRBV19 with TRBJ1-2; possibly TRBD1 for D (6 bases). CDR3 length: 15 amino acids. CDR1 and CDR2 (germline): LNHDA, SQIVND (reference sequence). V was shortened by 7 bases and J by 2 bases, with 17 bases between the two germline ends. The CDR3 reads CASIHTGRVNYGYTF. The CDR3 DNA follows: TGTGCCAGTATCCACACAGGGAGAGTCAACTATGGCTACACCTTC.

This clonotype was picked up many times. The V call is TRBV10-3, the J call TRBJ2-3; 7 nucleotides agree with TRBD2. The CDR3 consists of 16 residues. With V trimmed by 4 bases and J by 5 bases, 12 bases remained unmatched. Germline lookup yields CDR1 ENHRY and CDR2 SYGVKD. CDR3 DNA: TGTGCCATCAGTGGGTCGGCGGGAGTTGGAAAAGATACGCAGTATTTT. It translates to CAISGSAGVGKDTQYF.

The chain is built from TRBV5-4 and TRBJ2-2, with D hard to call. CDR1 is SGHNT and CDR2 is YYREEE in the germline V gene (reference sequence). The CDR3 loop spans 14 amino acids. The ends were cut back, 0 bases at V and 3 bases at J, with 6 bases in the middle. The CDR3 spells CASSLVRDTGELFF. The DNA for the CDR3 is TGTGCCAGCAGCTTGGTGCGAGACACCGGGGAGCTGTTTTTT. The whole variable domain, remainder taken from reference TRBV5-4 and TRBJ2-2, is ETGVTQSPTHLIKTRGQQVTLRCSSQSGHNTVSWYQQALGQGPQFIFQYYREEENGRGNFPPRFSGLQFPNYSSELNVNALELDDSALYLCASSLVRDTGELFFGEGSRLTVL.

The sample holds a few counts of this clonotype. J is TRBJ2-1 and V is TRBV16; possible D gene TRBD2, 5 bases. Germline assignment: CDR1 KGHSY and CDR2 FQNENV. The CDR3 extends over 16 amino acids. The V end was cut by 7 bases, the J end by 0 bases, with 16 bases between. CDR3 amino acids: CASKPGGSSSYNEQFF. The CDR3 DNA follows: TGTGCCAGCAAGCCTGGAGGCTCGAGCTCCTACAATGAGCAGTTCTTC.

The CDR3 sequence: CASSTESGQGHEQYF. In nucleotides, the CDR3 is TGTGCCAGCAGCACAGAATCGGGACAGGGCCACGAGCAGTACTTC. This chain connects TRBV7-8 to TRBJ2-7; TRBD1 matches at 9 bases. The CDR3 is 15 amino acids. V lost 5 bases and J lost 5; bases outside the gene matches: 10. Germline V CDR1 and CDR2: SGHVS, FQNEAQ. Combining the CDR3 with reference TRBV7-8 and TRBJ2-7 gives the whole variable domain GAGVSQSPRYKVAKRGQDVALRCDPISGHVSLFWYQQALGQGPEFLTYFQNEAQLDKSGLPSDRFFAERPEGSVSTLKIQRTQQEDSAVYLCASSTESGQGHEQYFGPGTRLTVT.

This clonotype was detected many times. The chain uses TRBV29-1 and TRBJ2-5; D remains unclear. V lost 5 bases to trimming and J lost 2 bases, with 12 bases between them. The germline CDR1 and CDR2 sequences are SQVTM and ANQGSEA. This CDR3 comprises 13 residues. CDR3 residues: CSVPWTLQETQYF. In DNA, the CDR3 is TGCAGCGTTCCCTGGACCTTACAAGAGACCCAGTACTTC.

J is TRBJ2-1 and V is TRBV5-5; 8 nucleotides align to TRBD1. The germline V gene has CDR1 SGHKS and CDR2 YYEKEE (reference sequence). The length of the CDR3 is 15 residues. The ends lost 2 bases at V and 0 bases at J; junction bases unmatched: 1. The CDR3 region is CASSFTGGSYNEQFF. The CDR3 nucleotides are TGTGCCAGCAGCTTTACAGGGGGCTCCTACAATGAGCAGTTCTTC.

The chain combines TRBV15 with TRBJ2-2, with TRBD2 as a possible D gene (7 bases). This CDR3 comprises 16 residues. V lost 2 bases and J lost 8, with 18 bases in between. The V gene's germline CDR1 is LNHNV and CDR2 YYDKDF (reference sequence). The CDR3 coding sequence is TGTGCCACCAGCAGAAAACGGGGGGCGATTTCGGGGGAGCTGTTTTTT. This codes for CATSRKRGAISGELFF. The full variable domain, its missing parts supplied by reference TRBV15 and TRBJ2-2, is DAMVIQNPRYQVTQFGKPVTLSCSQTLNHNVMYWYQQKSSQAPKLLFHYYDKDFNNEADTPDNFQSRRPNTSFCFLDIRSPGLGDTAMYLCATSRKRGAISGELFFGEGSRLTVL.

This clonotype was observed a handful of times. This chain connects TRBV20-1 to TRBJ2-2, with D tentatively TRBD2 (7 bases). Germline values: CDR1 DFQATT, CDR2 SNEGSKA (reference sequence). Trimming removed 6 bases at V and 8 bases at J, with 19 bases between. CDR3 length equals 14 residues. CDR3 residues: CSAPIGGGGGELFF. CDR3 DNA sequence: TGCAGTGCACCGATCGGAGGGGGAGGGGGGGAGCTGTTTTTT.

This clonotype has more than one count but fewer than ten. The V and J genes are TRBV5-6 and TRBJ1-1; TRBD1 matches 8 bases. There are 15 residues in the CDR3. Germline lookup yields CDR1 SGHDT and CDR2 YYEEEE. The V segment lost 1 base and the J segment 1 base; nucleotides outside the gene matches: 3. CDR3 sequence reads: CASSLTGGANTEAFF. CDR3 nucleotides: TGTGCCAGCAGCTTGACAGGGGGGGCGAACACTGAAGCTTTCTTT.

The CDR3 sequence: CASSFGVVSQYF. CDR3 in DNA: TGTGCCAGCAGCTTTGGCGTCGTATCGCAGTACTTC. V gene TRBV7-2 combines with J gene TRBJ2-7; D is unclear. The CDR3 sequence is 12 residues long. Germline loops: CDR1 SGHTA, CDR2 FQGNSA. Deletions cut 3 bases from V and 9 bases from J, with 12 bases between.

The V call is TRBV29-1, the J call TRBJ2-7; tentatively, D is TRBD1 or TRBD2 (5 bases each). Trimming stripped 5 bases from V and 3 bases from J, with 11 bases between. The CDR3 extends over 12 amino acids. Per the germline V gene, CDR1 is SQVTM and CDR2 is ANQGSEA. This chain's CDR3 is CSVSWGNYEQYF. The DNA for the CDR3 is TGCAGCGTTAGTTGGGGGAACTACGAGCAGTACTTC.

The rearrangement uses TRBV6-5 and TRBJ2-3; TRBD2 matches at 11 bases. Trimming removed 4 bases from V and 1 base from J; junction bases left unmatched: 1. This CDR3 has 15 residues. CDR1 and CDR2 from the germline V gene are MNHEY and SVGAGI. The CDR3 sequence: CASSSTSGGTDTQYF. In DNA form, the CDR3 reads TGTGCCAGCAGTTCGACTAGCGGGGGCACAGATACGCAGTATTTT.

The gene calls are TRBV12-3 or TRBV12-4 and TRBJ1-2; TRBD1 matches 8 bases. V gave up 10 bases and J gave up 0 bases; unmatched junction bases: 7. This CDR3 comprises 14 residues. This CDR3 is CATFPGQANYGYTF. The CDR3, as DNA: TGTGCCACCTTCCCGGGACAGGCTAACTATGGCTACACCTTC.

This clonotype showed up just a few times. The V call is TRBV2, the J call TRBJ2-5; D is possibly TRBD2 (6 bases). The CDR3 totals 16 residues. V shed 4 bases and J shed 2 bases, with 17 bases lying between them. CDR1 SNHLY and CDR2 FYNNEI come from the germline V gene. Here the CDR3 DNA reads TGTGCCAGCAGTGTTGAGAGTTTTGGGGGGCAAGAGACCCAGTACTTC. Amino acid sequence: CASSVESFGGQETQYF.

J is TRBJ2-5 and V is TRBV29-1, with D perhaps being TRBD1 or TRBD2 (6 bases each). The CDR3 runs 15 residues. Germline-derived CDR1 and CDR2 are SQVTM and ANQGSEA. Trimming stripped 6 bases from V and 0 bases from J, with 17 bases between. Here the CDR3 DNA reads TGCAGCGTAGGGGTAGGGGGGACCTACCAAGAGACCCAGTACTTC. It specifies CSVGVGGTYQETQYF.

This clonotype was counted only a few times. This rearrangement joins TRBV20-1 to TRBJ2-1, with 10 bases matching TRBD2. The J segment lost 6 bases and the V segment lost 5 bases, leaving 7 bases of the junction unmatched. Germline-derived CDR1 and CDR2 are DFQATT and SNEGSKA (reference sequence). This CDR3 is built from 14 residues. The CDR3 loop is CSAPSGSSGNEQFF. DNA of the CDR3: TGCAGTGCTCCTAGCGGGAGCTCGGGCAATGAGCAGTTCTTC.

The CDR3 region is CASSHSPGLDYEQYF. CDR3 DNA sequence: TGCGCCAGCAGCCACTCCCCGGGACTGGACTACGAGCAGTACTTC. The V and J genes are TRBV5-1 and TRBJ2-7; a possible D gene is TRBD2 (6 bases). Deletions cut 4 bases from V and 3 bases from J, with 17 bases between. The CDR3 contains 15 residues. The germline CDR1 and CDR2 sequences are SGHRS and YFSETQ.

The table lists this clonotype with many counts. This rearrangement joins TRBV4-2 to TRBJ2-4; tentative D call: TRBD1 (6 bases). Per germline, CDR1 LGHNA and CDR2 YNFKEQ. V was trimmed by 3 bases and J by 8 bases, leaving 20 bases between them. The CDR3 has 16 amino acids. CDR3 region: CASSHGLGQRGDIQYF. CDR3 in DNA: TGTGCCAGCAGCCATGGCCTGGGACAACGGGGAGACATTCAGTACTTC.

This chain joins TRBV20-1 and TRBJ2-1, with a tentative D call TRBD2 (6 bases). In germline, CDR1 is DFQATT, CDR2 SNEGSKA (reference sequence). The length of the CDR3 is 16 residues. Trimming removed 0 bases at V and 5 bases at J, with 17 bases between. CDR3 DNA: TGCAGTGCTAGAGATTCCTCCGGGACTCGGGACAATGAGCAGTTCTTC. Protein: CSARDSSGTRDNEQFF.

This clonotype was detected ten times or more. The chain employs TRBV4-3 and TRBJ2-7; maybe TRBD1 (5 bases). Between the trimmed V and J ends, which lost 0 bases and 3 bases, there was a span of 9 bases. The CDR3 covers 14 residues. CDR1 LGHNA and CDR2 YSLEER come from the germline V gene. Here the CDR3 reads CASSQDLQDYEQYF. CDR3 nucleotide sequence: TGCGCCAGCAGCCAAGATCTACAGGACTACGAGCAGTACTTC.

DNA of the CDR3: TGCAGTGCTAGAGATATCGGGCGCGGGGGGAATGAGCCCCAGTACTTC. This encodes CSARDIGRGGNEPQYF. The V and J genes are TRBV20-1 and TRBJ2-5, with 8 bases fitting TRBD2. Germline V gene data show CDR1 as DFQATT and CDR2 as SNEGSKA (reference sequence). With 0 bases clipped from V and 9 bases from J, the junction kept 15 bases outside the gene matches. CDR3 length: 16 amino acids.

The chain couples TRBV20-1 to TRBJ2-5, with TRBD2 identical over 12 bases. CDR1 and CDR2 from the germline V gene are DFQATT and SNEGSKA (reference sequence). The CDR3 covers 15 residues. J gave up 5 bases and V 3 bases, and 7 bases lay outside the gene matches. CDR3 DNA sequence: TGCAGTGCTAGCACCCGGACTAGCGGGGTTGAGACCCAGTACTTC. The encoded protein is CSASTRTSGVETQYF.

The chain has TRBV10-3 and TRBJ2-3, with 7 bases lining up with TRBD1. CDR3 length: 15 amino acids. Germline assignment: CDR1 ENHRY and CDR2 SYGVKD. The V gene end was trimmed by 10 bases and the J gene end by 2 bases; junction bases not matched to a gene: 12. CDR3 amino acids: CASDKGGQNTDTQYF. In DNA, the CDR3 is TGTGCCAGCGACAAAGGGGGACAGAACACAGATACGCAGTATTTT.

V gene TRBV12-2 combines with J gene TRBJ2-7; the table's TRBD1 call for D was not verified on the DNA. TRBV12-2 constitutes a pseudogene. This CDR3 spans 19 amino acids. For the CDR3, the DNA is TGTGCAAGTCGCTCCATATTTGATTCGTGGGCAGGGATGTCCTACGAGCAGTACTTC. Protein: CASRSIFDSWAGMSYEQYF.

This clonotype has just a few counts. V usage is TRBV7-8 and J usage is TRBJ2-3; TRBD2 might be the D (5 bases). The CDR3 sequence is 16 residues long. Trimming stripped 1 base from V and 3 bases from J, with 14 bases between. The germline CDR1 and CDR2 sequences are SGHVS and FQNEAQ. Here the CDR3 reads CASSLVLGVTTDTQYF. In DNA, the CDR3 is TGTGCCAGCAGCTTAGTGCTGGGAGTTACGACAGATACGCAGTATTTT.